These 8 T cell receptor beta chains were all obtained from the same sample, sequenced in a study of T cells after yellow fever vaccination. From the 5' RACE reads, TCRdb called clonotypes with MiXCR, one entry per CDR3 protein. The sample has under 700,000 distinct CDR3 sequences, roughly a sixth seen once. Sequences were derived from PBMCs, sampled less than 6 days after the first yellow fever vaccination. The origin of the receptors is a man between 18 and 35 years old who received the YFV17D yellow fever vaccine.

This clonotype was found many times. This chain links TRBV19 with TRBJ1-2, with 7 bases fitting TRBD1. This CDR3 contains 15 residues. V lost 2 bases and J lost 3; bases outside the gene matches: 6. Germline V gene lookup returns CDR1 LNHDA and CDR2 SQIVND (reference sequence). This CDR3 is CASSISSQGDYGYTF. For the CDR3, the DNA is TGTGCCAGTAGTATATCATCTCAGGGGGACTATGGCTACACCTTC.

This clonotype was seen only a few times. This rearrangement joins TRBV20-1 to TRBJ2-7, with TRBD2 identical over 13 bases. The CDR3 runs 16 residues. Germline CDR1 DFQATT, CDR2 SNEGSKA (reference sequence). The ends lost 5 bases at V and 0 bases at J; junction bases unmatched: 7. The CDR3: CSAGGTSGKSSYEQYV. The DNA of the CDR3 is TGCAGTGCTGGCGGGACTAGCGGGAAGAGCTCCTACGAGCAGTACGTC.

The table lists this clonotype with a few counts. The genes are TRBV10-3 and TRBJ1-4, with a possible D match to TRBD1 (5 bases). This CDR3 contains 13 residues. V was cut by 8 bases and J by 0 bases, with 7 bases left in between. Germline CDR1 reads ENHRY; CDR2 reads SYGVKD. The DNA of the CDR3 is TGTGCCATCGGACAAGCAACTAATGAAAAACTGTTTTTT. This gives the protein CAIGQATNEKLFF.

This clonotype was seen more than once but under ten times. This chain uses TRBV7-6 with TRBJ2-5; 14 bases fit TRBD2. From germline, CDR1 is SGHVS and CDR2 FNYEAQ. The CDR3 runs to 18 residues. Trimming removed 2 bases from V and 1 base from J; junction bases left unmatched: 6. This CDR3 reads CASSLRLAGGLFQETQYF. CDR3 bases: TGTGCCAGCAGCTTACGACTAGCGGGGGGGTTATTCCAAGAGACCCAGTACTTC.

The J gene is TRBJ2-5, the V gene TRBV20-1, with D maybe TRBD2 (7 bases). V was pared by 3 bases and J by 5 bases, with 16 bases between. This CDR3 comprises 14 residues. In germline, CDR1 is DFQATT, CDR2 SNEGSKA (reference sequence). CDR3 region: CSASAGAPGETQYF. For the CDR3, the DNA is TGCAGTGCTAGTGCGGGGGCCCCCGGGGAGACCCAGTACTTC.

This rearrangement joins TRBV6-5 to TRBJ1-2; the D is unclear. There are 14 residues in the CDR3. Trimming stripped 0 bases from V and 2 bases from J, with 7 bases between. Per germline, CDR1 MNHEY and CDR2 SVGAGI. In nucleotides, the CDR3 is TGTGCCAGCAGTTACTCGCGGGTGAACTATGGCTACACCTTC. It specifies CASSYSRVNYGYTF.

The rearrangement uses TRBV20-1 and TRBJ2-7, with 8 nucleotides matching TRBD1. Germline trimming cut 0 bases from V and 5 bases from J; bases unmatched to any gene: 6. Germline V gene lookup returns CDR1 DFQATT and CDR2 SNEGSKA (reference sequence). The CDR3 consists of 14 residues. CDR3 amino acids: CSARDLGQGNEQYF. CDR3 in DNA: TGCAGTGCTAGAGATCTAGGACAGGGTAACGAGCAGTACTTC.

CDR3 protein: CASTDSYTDTQYF. The CDR3 DNA follows: TGCGCCAGCACCGACTCCTACACAGATACGCAGTATTTT. The J gene is TRBJ2-3, the V gene TRBV5-1, with unresolved D. The CDR3 extends over 13 amino acids. The germline V and J ends were trimmed by 6 bases and 2 bases, with 10 bases remaining between them. Germline CDR1 reads SGHRS; CDR2 reads YFSETQ. The whole variable domain, remainder taken from reference TRBV5-1 and TRBJ2-3, is KAGVTQTPRYLIKTRGQQVTLSCSPISGHRSVSWYQQTPGQGLQFLFEYFSETQRNKGNFPGRFSGRQFSNSRSEMNVSTLELGDSALYLCASTDSYTDTQYFGPGTRLTVL.